These 6 T cell receptor beta chains came from one sample sequenced in a study of beta chain features in type 1 diabetes. Study results and caveats: Shortening that was moderate but significant affected the TCRB CDR3s of Type 1 diabetes patients in all four CD4+ subsets.

The isolated RNA, all of it, was reverse transcribed, so expressed TCRB transcripts were what got sequenced. This table comes from immunoSEQ multiplex PCR, and its TCRdb copy is limited to in-frame clones, with some not included. The profile shows about 160,000 clones, around 8.4% of them singletons. Antigens of these TCRs are unknown. Sequenced input: central memory CD4+ T cells from blood. All receptors come from a young woman with type 1 diabetes.

This clone was found a few times. The rearrangement joins TRBV11-2 to TRBJ1-5; TRBD1 agrees at 9 bases. Trimming removed 5 bases from V and 4 bases from J; junction bases left unmatched: 6. Germline CDR1 reads SGHAT; CDR2 reads FQNNGV. The CDR3 is 15 amino acids. The CDR3 spells CASSPGTGSNQPQHF. CDR3 in DNA: TGTGCCAGCAGCCCAGGGACAGGGAGTAATCAGCCCCAGCATTTT.

The chain combines TRBV19 with TRBJ2-3; D is uncertain. Germline CDR1 LNHDA, CDR2 SQIVND (reference sequence). The CDR3 runs to 13 residues. Trimming stripped 3 bases from V and 4 bases from J, with 8 bases between. The CDR3 sequence is CASSITAADTQYF. The CDR3 nucleotides read TGTGCCAGTAGTATTACGGCGGCAGATACGCAGTATTTT.

The chain uses TRBV15 and TRBJ2-3; D is possibly TRBD1 (5 bases). V was trimmed by 1 base and J by 4 bases, leaving 9 bases between them. This CDR3 is built from 14 residues. Germline lookup yields CDR1 LNHNV and CDR2 YYDKDF (reference sequence). The CDR3 nucleotides are TGTGCCACCAGCAGAGGTCAGGGCCCAGATACGCAGTATTTT. Translating it yields CATSRGQGPDTQYF.

Note on this clone: Distinct nucleotide sequences in the sample also encode this CDR3. V usage is TRBV7-2 and J usage is TRBJ2-5; TRBD1 matches 8 bases. Germline V gene sequence: CDR1 SGHTA, CDR2 FQGNSA. The CDR3 is made up of 14 amino acids. J gave up 5 bases and V 5 bases, and 7 bases lay outside the gene matches. This chain's CDR3 is CASSPGQGSETQYF. In nucleotides, the CDR3 is TGTGCCAGCAGCCCAGGACAGGGCTCGGAGACCCAGTACTTC.

This clone has a handful of counts. The chain recombines TRBV14 with TRBJ1-2; 9 nucleotides line up with TRBD1. CDR1 and CDR2 (germline): SGHDN, FVKESK. The CDR3 spans 15 residues. The junction had 7 bases not matched to a gene; V was cut back by 3 bases and J by 5 bases. Here the CDR3 reads CASSHLPGQGYGYTF. The CDR3 bases are TGTGCCAGCAGCCATCTCCCGGGACAGGGTTATGGCTACACCTTC.

The CDR3: CASSLVMSGEQYF. The DNA for the CDR3 is TGTGCCAGCAGCTTAGTAATGTCCGGCGAGCAGTACTTC. This rearrangement joins TRBV7-9 to TRBJ2-7; D not resolved. Germline loops: CDR1 SEHNR, CDR2 FQNEAQ (reference sequence). This CDR3 has 13 amino acids. V lost 1 base and J lost 6, with 10 bases in between.